Listed here are 14 T cell receptor beta chains from one sample, sequenced in a study of T cell responses to AZD1222 COVID-19 vaccine (dated by TCRdb to the early 2020s). Taken with the paper, the label for time point translates to: baseline before first vaccination. The library was made by the immunoSEQ multiplex PCR assay. TCRdb mirrors the immuneACCESS table, restricted to in-frame sequences. Some clones are absent from its copies; in checked studies, under half trace to an unresolved V gene, and the reason for the others is unknown. Recorded for this sample are around 130,000 clones; more than 85% of them occurred a single time. The biggest ten clones account for 4.5% to 6% of the sample. This specimen consisted of peripheral blood, obtained on day 0 of AZD1222 vaccination. These receptors originate from an adult in good health.

The rearrangement links TRBV11-2 to TRBJ1-1; 11 bases align to TRBD1. J gave up 9 bases and V 1 base, and 4 bases lay outside the gene matches. From germline, CDR1 is SGHAT and CDR2 FQNNGV. The CDR3 runs 14 residues. The CDR3 reads CASSLGDRGGKAFF. The CDR3 bases are TGTGCCAGCAGCTTAGGGGACAGGGGGGGAAAAGCTTTCTTT.

The V and J genes are TRBV18 and TRBJ2-3; TRBD2 is a possible D gene (5 bases). The V gene lost 11 bases and the J gene lost 2 bases, with 14 bases spanning the gap. The CDR3 covers 13 residues. Germline-derived CDR1 and CDR2 are KGHSH and LQKENI. This CDR3 is CAAVGSVTDTQYF. The CDR3 coding sequence is TGTGCCGCGGTAGGTAGCGTCACAGATACGCAGTATTTT. Full variable domain (outside the CDR3, taken from reference TRBV18 and TRBJ2-3): NAGVMQNPRHLVRRRGQEARLRCSPMKGHSHVYWYRQLPEEGLKFMVYLQKENIIDESGMPKERFSAEFPKEGPSILRIQQVVRGDSAAYFCAAVGSVTDTQYFGPGTRLTVL.

The chain couples TRBV7-9 to TRBJ2-1; 8 positions match TRBD2. The CDR3 has 14 amino acids. Germline loops: CDR1 SEHNR, CDR2 FQNEAQ (reference sequence). The J segment lost 6 bases and the V segment lost 6 bases, leaving 7 bases of the junction unmatched. The CDR3 nucleotides read TGTGCCAGCAGACAAGCGGGGGCGAGCAATGAGCAGTTCTTC. It encodes CASRQAGASNEQFF.

The chain recombines TRBV5-4 with TRBJ2-1, with D hard to call. Germline V gene lookup returns CDR1 SGHNT and CDR2 YYREEE (reference sequence). The length of the CDR3 is 14 residues. Trimming shortened V by 0 bases and J by 5 bases, and 9 bases separated the two germline ends. The CDR3 protein is CASSLDRANNEQFF. The CDR3 nucleotides read TGTGCCAGCAGCTTGGATAGGGCTAACAATGAGCAGTTCTTC.

This clone has only one observation. This chain uses TRBV10-3 with TRBJ2-7; D is perhaps TRBD1 (6 bases). V was cut by 3 bases and J by 2 bases, with 17 bases left in between. The CDR3 is 16 amino acids. The germline V gene encodes CDR1 ENHRY and CDR2 SYGVKD. CDR3 nucleotides: TGTGCCATCAGTGACGGACCCAAAAGGGGGACCTACGAGCAGTACTTC. It encodes CAISDGPKRGTYEQYF.

The chain carries TRBV5-4 and TRBJ1-1; D might be TRBD1 (6 bases). The germline V gene encodes CDR1 SGHNT and CDR2 YYREEE (reference sequence). CDR3 length: 14 residues. The ends were cut back, 4 bases at V and 10 bases at J, with 20 bases in the middle. The CDR3 here is CASSAGTRPGGAFF. Written as DNA, the CDR3 is TGTGCCAGCAGCGCCGGGACACGACCTGGGGGAGCTTTCTTT.

V and J are TRBV19 and TRBJ1-5, with 7 bases matching TRBD1. The germline gives CDR1 LNHDA, CDR2 SQIVND (reference sequence). V was pared by 7 bases and J by 6 bases, with 15 bases of the junction left unmatched. The CDR3 runs 16 residues. CDR3 bases: TGTGCCAGTACCGATAGACAGGGATTCGCAAGTCAGCCCCAGCATTTT. It specifies CASTDRQGFASQPQHF.

This clone is a singleton in its sample. This rearrangement joins TRBV6-5 to TRBJ2-7, with D tentatively TRBD1 (6 bases). CDR3 length: 13 amino acids. CDR1 MNHEY and CDR2 SVGAGI come from the germline V gene. Trimming removed 7 bases at V and 5 bases at J, with 15 bases between. CDR3 in amino acids: CASNPQGRNEQYF. CDR3 in DNA: TGTGCCAGCAATCCACAGGGTCGGAACGAGCAGTACTTC.

This chain joins TRBV9 and TRBJ1-1; TRBD1 might be the D (5 bases). The CDR3 is 15 amino acids. With 0 bases removed from V and 1 base from J, the gap between germline ends came to 10 bases. Germline CDR1 is SGDLS and CDR2 is YYNGEE. CDR3 protein: CASSVEGQGNTEAFF. CDR3 nucleotides: TGTGCCAGCAGCGTAGAAGGGCAGGGGAACACTGAAGCTTTCTTT.

The chain links TRBV7-9 to TRBJ2-1, with 12 bases fitting TRBD2. The CDR3 runs to 18 residues. Germline CDR1 SEHNR, CDR2 FQNEAQ (reference sequence). The ends lost 6 bases at V and 0 bases at J; junction bases unmatched: 9. CDR3 sequence: CASRKTSGSRSSYNEQFF. The CDR3 nucleotides read TGTGCCAGCAGGAAGACTAGCGGGAGCCGAAGCTCCTACAATGAGCAGTTCTTC.

This chain uses TRBV6-6 with TRBJ2-7; no definite D call. Per the germline V gene, CDR1 is MNHNY and CDR2 is SVGAGI (reference sequence). CDR3 length equals 12 residues. V was clipped by 2 bases and J by 5 bases, with 7 bases between them. This CDR3 reads CASSYTANEQYF. The DNA of the CDR3 is TGTGCCAGCAGTTACACAGCCAACGAGCAGTACTTC.

About this clone: Other DNA sequences in the sample encode the same CDR3. V usage is TRBV6-2 or TRBV6-3 and J usage is TRBJ2-5; 7 bases fit TRBD1. With V trimmed by 2 bases and J by 5 bases, 5 bases remained unmatched. Germline V gene data show CDR1 as MNHEY and CDR2 as SVGEGT. The CDR3 has 14 residues. The CDR3 nucleotides are TGTGCCAGCAGTTACAGGGACAGAGGGGAGACCCAGTACTTC. This sequence encodes CASSYRDRGETQYF.

This chain connects TRBV3-1 (or the pseudogene TRBV3-2) to TRBJ2-7; 9 nucleotides align to TRBD1. The CDR3 runs to 15 residues. Germline-derived CDR1 and CDR2 are LGHDT and YNNKEL (reference sequence). V dropped 4 bases and J dropped 5; count of bases not matched to a gene: 9. CDR3 coding DNA: TGTGCCAGCAGCCTACCCGGGACAGGGACCCACGAGCAGTACTTC. Protein product: CASSLPGTGTHEQYF.

V usage is TRBV19 and J usage is TRBJ1-6; D is ambiguous. Trimming left V 5 bases short and J 11 bases short, with 10 bases between. CDR1 is LNHDA and CDR2 is SQIVND in the germline V gene (reference sequence). The CDR3 runs to 12 residues. CDR3 amino acids: CASSVGSPPLHF. The CDR3 nucleotides read TGTGCCAGTAGTGTGGGTTCTCCACCCCTCCACTTT.